This T cell receptor beta chain was profiled in a study of CD8+ T cells in alopecia areata (dated by TCRdb to 2017 to 2018). Looking at the study overall: To study T cell clonal expansion in alopecia areata, the researchers applied high-throughput TCRbeta sequencing to both the C3H/HeJ mouse model and human patients. On the human side, TCRbeta sequencing was run on scalp tissue and on sorted CD4+ and CD8+ peripheral blood T cells from healthy controls and from alopecia areata patients with either patchy or totalis/universalis disease. Scalp clonality was compared among normal scalp (n=4), patchy alopecia areata scalp (n=8), and alopecia totalis/universalis scalp (n=8). RNA was obtained with the PAXgene miRNA kit for fixed scalp, the miRNeasy kit for PBMCs, and the RNeasy kit for mouse skin. immunoSEQ multiplex PCR using 35 Vbeta forward primers and 13 Jbeta reverse primers was used to amplify TCRbeta CDR3 regions. Overall study results and their limits: Unlike mouse skin, which is dominated by gammadelta T cells, normal human skin has resident alphabeta T cells that are also sequenced, and this complicates analysis of the scalp TCR repertoire. Higher clonality and more expanded CD8+ clones were observed in lesional scalp than in normal scalp, particularly in alopecia totalis/universalis, a finding suggestive of antigenic drive. Compared with mice, TCR sequences shared between patients were less clear, possibly partly because of HLA diversity across the patient population.

PBMCs were isolated by density centrifugation and stained for CD3, CD4 and CD8, after which CD4+ and CD8+ T cells were sorted on a FACSAria. Unaffected controls provided scalp biopsies and blood samples. In the case of this clone: Its target antigen remains unknown. Qualities for individual bases were not recorded, and no much larger clone is one base off.

V gives up 5 bases and J gives up 8 bases, and the segment between their germline ends measures 18 bases. Via the germline V gene, CDR1 is MNHEY and CDR2 SVGAGI. Its CDR3 holds 14 amino acids, cysteine through phenylalanine. The DNA shown is the 42-base CDR3, in frame from base 1. Library preparation used the immunoSEQ multiplex PCR assay. To provide template for TCR sequencing, every sample had RNA extracted and reverse transcribed into cDNA. SuperScript III was used to make first-strand cDNA, primed with a 2:1 mix of oligo-dT and random hexamers. A synthetic immune receptor repertoire was used to gauge amplification bias, and whatever bias remained was removed computationally. Regarding the original processing steps: Raw reads were preprocessed for error removal, and CDR3 was defined according to IMGT conventions as running from the conserved cysteine to phenylalanine. Clonality was calculated as 1 minus Shannon entropy normalized by log2 of the number of productive unique TCRs. CD4 or CD8 identity of scalp clones was inferred by cross-referencing scalp TCRbeta sequences with sorted blood CD4 and CD8 repertoires. TCRdb took over this immuneACCESS table, retaining in-frame rearrangements with V and J assigned. Such tables are incomplete; in checked studies, under half of the missing clones stem from an unresolved V gene, and the remainder is unexplained. V and J calls and clone size are those listed in that table; D and trimming were worked out from the DNA. In all, the sample holds 100,000 to 150,000 clones, and roughly 68% of those were seen once. The ten largest clonotypes hold approximately 3% of the sample.

This receptor chain uses TRBV6-5 and TRBJ1-2; perhaps TRBD1 is the D gene, with 5 bases matching. The receptor comes from a human donor in good health. The specimen was CD4+ T cells sorted from blood. The DNA sequence is as follows: TGTGCCAGCAGTCGGGACGCCCGGGCACGGGGCTACACCTTC. This gives the protein CASSRDARARGYTF.